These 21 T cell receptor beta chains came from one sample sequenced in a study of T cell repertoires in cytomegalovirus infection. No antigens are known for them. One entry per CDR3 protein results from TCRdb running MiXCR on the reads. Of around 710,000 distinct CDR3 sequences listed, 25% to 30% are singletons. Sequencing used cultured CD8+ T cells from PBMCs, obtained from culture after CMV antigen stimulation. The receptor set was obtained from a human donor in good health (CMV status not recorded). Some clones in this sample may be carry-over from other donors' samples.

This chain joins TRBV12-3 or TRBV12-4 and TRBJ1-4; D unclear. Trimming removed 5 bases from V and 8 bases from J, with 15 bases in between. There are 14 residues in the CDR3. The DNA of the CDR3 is TGTGCCAGCAGTGAGATCGAGGACCACGAAAAACTGTTTTTT. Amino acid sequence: CASSEIEDHEKLFF.

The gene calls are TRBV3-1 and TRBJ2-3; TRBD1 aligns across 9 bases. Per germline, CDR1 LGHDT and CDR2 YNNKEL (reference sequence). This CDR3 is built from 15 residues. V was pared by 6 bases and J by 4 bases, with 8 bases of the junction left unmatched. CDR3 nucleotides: TGTGCCAGCAGAAACCTCCGGGACAGGGCAGATACGCAGTATTTT. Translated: CASRNLRDRADTQYF.

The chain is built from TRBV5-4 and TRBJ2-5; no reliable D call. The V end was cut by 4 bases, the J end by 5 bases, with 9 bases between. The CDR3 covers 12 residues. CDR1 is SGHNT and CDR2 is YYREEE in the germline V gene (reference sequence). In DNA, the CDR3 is TGTGCCAGCAGCAAAGGGATGGAGACCCAGTACTTC. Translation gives CASSKGMETQYF.

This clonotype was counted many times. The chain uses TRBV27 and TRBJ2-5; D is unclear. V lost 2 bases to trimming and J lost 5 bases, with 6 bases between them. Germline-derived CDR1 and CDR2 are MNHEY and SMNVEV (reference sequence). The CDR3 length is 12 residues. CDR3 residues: CASSLNGETQYF. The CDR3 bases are TGTGCCAGCAGTTTAAACGGGGAGACCCAGTACTTC.

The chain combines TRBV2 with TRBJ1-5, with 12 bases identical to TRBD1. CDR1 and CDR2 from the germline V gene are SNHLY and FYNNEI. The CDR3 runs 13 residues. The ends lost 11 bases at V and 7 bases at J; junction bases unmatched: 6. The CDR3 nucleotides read TGTGCCGGGGGACAGGGGGCAAACCAGCCCCAGCATTTT. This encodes CAGGQGANQPQHF.

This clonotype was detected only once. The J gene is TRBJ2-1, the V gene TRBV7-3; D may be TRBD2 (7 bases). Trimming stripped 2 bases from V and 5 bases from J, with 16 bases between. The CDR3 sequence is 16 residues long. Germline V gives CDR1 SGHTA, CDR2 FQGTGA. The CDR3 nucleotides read TGTGCCAGCAGCTTAGTCGGAGGGGGGGGACACAATGAGCAGTTCTTC. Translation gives CASSLVGGGGHNEQFF.

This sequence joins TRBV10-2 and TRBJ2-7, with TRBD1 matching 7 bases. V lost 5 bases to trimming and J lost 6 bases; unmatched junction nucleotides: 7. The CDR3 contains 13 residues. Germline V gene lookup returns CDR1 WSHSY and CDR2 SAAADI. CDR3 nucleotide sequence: TGCGCCAGCAGTCCCGGACAGGTTGGCGAGCAGTACTTC. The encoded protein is CASSPGQVGEQYF.

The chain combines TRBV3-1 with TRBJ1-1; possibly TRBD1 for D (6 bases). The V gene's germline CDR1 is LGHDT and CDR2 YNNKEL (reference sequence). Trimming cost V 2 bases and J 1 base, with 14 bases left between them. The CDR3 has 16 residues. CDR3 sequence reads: CASSQHGGKKNTEAFF. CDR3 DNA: TGTGCCAGCAGCCAACATGGGGGCAAAAAGAACACTGAAGCTTTCTTT.

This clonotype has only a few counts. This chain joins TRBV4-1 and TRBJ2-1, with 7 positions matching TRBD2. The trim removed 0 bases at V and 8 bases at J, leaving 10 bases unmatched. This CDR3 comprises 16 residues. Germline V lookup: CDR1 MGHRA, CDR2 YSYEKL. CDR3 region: CASSQDSKAGYYEQFF. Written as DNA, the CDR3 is TGCGCCAGCAGCCAAGATTCGAAAGCGGGGTACTATGAGCAGTTCTTC.

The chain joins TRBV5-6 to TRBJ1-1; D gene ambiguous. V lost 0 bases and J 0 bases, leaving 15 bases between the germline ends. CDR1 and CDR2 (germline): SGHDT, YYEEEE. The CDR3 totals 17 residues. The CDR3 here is CASSLGGALAMNTEAFF. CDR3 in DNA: TGTGCCAGCAGCTTGGGCGGAGCCCTAGCCATGAACACTGAAGCTTTCTTT. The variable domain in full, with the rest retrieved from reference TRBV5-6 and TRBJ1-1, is DAGVTQSPTHLIKTRGQQVTLRCSPKSGHDTVSWYQQALGQGPQFIFQYYEEEERQRGNFPDRFSGHQFPNYSSELNVNALLLGDSALYLCASSLGGALAMNTEAFFGQGTRLTVV.

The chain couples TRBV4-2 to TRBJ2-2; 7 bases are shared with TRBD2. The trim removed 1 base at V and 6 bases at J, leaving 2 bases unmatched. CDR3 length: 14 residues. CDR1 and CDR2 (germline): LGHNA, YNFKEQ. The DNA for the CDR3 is TGTGCCAGCAGCCAAGGGGCGGGGGCCGGGGAGCTGTTTTTT. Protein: CASSQGAGAGELFF.

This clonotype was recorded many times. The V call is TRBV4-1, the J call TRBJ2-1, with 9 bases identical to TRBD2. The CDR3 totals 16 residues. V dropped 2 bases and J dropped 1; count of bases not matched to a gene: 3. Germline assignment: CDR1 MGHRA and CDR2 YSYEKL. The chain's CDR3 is CASSQNLAGSYNEQFF. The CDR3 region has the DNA TGCGCCAGCAGCCAAAATCTAGCGGGGTCCTACAATGAGCAGTTCTTC.

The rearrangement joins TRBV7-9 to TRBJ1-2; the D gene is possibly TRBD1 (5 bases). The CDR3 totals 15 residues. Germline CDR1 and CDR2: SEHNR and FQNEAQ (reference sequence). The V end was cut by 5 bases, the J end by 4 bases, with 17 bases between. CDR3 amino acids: CASSPGLGDSYGYTF. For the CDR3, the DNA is TGTGCCAGCAGCCCGGGGCTAGGGGATTCCTATGGCTACACCTTC.

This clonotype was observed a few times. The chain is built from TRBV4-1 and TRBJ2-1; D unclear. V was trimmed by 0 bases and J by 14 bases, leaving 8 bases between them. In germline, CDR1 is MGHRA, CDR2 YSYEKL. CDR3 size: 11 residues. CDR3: CASSQDRMEFF. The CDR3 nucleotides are TGCGCCAGCAGCCAAGATAGGATGGAGTTCTTC.

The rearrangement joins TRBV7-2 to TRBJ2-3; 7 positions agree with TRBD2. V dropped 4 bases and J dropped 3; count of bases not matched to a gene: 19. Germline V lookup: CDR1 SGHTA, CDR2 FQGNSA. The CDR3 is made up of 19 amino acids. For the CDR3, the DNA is TGTGCCAGCAGCTCGACAGCGGGGAGCGAAGCGGGGACGACAGATACGCAGTATTTT. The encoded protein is CASSSTAGSEAGTTDTQYF.

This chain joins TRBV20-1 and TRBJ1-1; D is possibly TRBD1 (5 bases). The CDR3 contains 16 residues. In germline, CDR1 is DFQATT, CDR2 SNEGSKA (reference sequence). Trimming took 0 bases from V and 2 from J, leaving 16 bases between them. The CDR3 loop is CSARDLIGGRNTEAFF. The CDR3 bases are TGCAGTGCTAGAGATTTAATCGGGGGTCGAAACACTGAAGCTTTCTTT.

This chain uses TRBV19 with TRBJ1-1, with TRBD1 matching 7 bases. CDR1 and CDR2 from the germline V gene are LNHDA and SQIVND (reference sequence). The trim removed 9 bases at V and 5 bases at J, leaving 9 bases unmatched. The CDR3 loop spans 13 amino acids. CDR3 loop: CASTTGVRTEAFF. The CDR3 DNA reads TGTGCCAGCACCACAGGGGTGAGAACTGAAGCTTTCTTT.

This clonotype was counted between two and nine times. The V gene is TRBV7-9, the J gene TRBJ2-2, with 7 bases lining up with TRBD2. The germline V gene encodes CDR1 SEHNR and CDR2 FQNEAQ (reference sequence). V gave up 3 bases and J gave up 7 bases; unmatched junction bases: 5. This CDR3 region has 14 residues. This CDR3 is CASSFAGVHGELFF. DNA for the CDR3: TGTGCCAGCAGCTTCGCGGGGGTTCACGGGGAGCTGTTTTTT.

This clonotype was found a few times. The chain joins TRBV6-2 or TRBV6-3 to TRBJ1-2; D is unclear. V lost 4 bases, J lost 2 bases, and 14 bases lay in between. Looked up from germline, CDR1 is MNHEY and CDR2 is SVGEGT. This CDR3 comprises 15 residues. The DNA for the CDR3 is TGTGCCAGCAGTTTGGCCCACAACGTCAACTATGGCTACACCTTC. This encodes CASSLAHNVNYGYTF.

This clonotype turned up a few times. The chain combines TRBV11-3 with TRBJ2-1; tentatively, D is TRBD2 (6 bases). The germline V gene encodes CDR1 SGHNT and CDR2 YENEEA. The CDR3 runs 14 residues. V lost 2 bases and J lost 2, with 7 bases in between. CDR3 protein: CASSLPGAYNEQFF. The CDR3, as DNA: TGTGCCAGCAGCTTACCGGGGGCCTACAATGAGCAGTTCTTC.

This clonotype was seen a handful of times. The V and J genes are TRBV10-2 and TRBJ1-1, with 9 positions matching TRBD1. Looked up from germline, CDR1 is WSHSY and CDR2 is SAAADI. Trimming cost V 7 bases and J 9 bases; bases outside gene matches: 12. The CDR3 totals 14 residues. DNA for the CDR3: TGCGCCAGCACTAACGGGGACAGGGCTATTAAAGCTTTCTTT. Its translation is CASTNGDRAIKAFF.